These 13 T cell receptor beta chains were all obtained from the same sample, sequenced in a study of blood T cell repertoires in COVID-19. TCRdb's copy holds only in-frame clones and misses some; the assay was immunoSEQ multiplex PCR. The top ten clones hold around a fifth of a sample with approximately 170,000 clones, about 80% of them seen once. Material for sequencing was PBMCs or T cells enriched from blood (not recorded which). Receptor source: a woman between 65 and 79 years old in a cohort exposed to, infected with or recovered from COVID-19 (not recorded which).

The V and J genes are TRBV24-1 and TRBJ1-5; D gene uncertain. Germline CDR1 and CDR2: KGHDR and SFDVKD. CDR3 size: 12 residues. The V gene lost 1 base and the J gene lost 11 bases, with 8 bases spanning the gap. The CDR3 nucleotides read TGTGCCACCAGTGATTTTCGAGGGACCCAGCATTTT. Translated: CATSDFRGTQHF.

CDR3 amino acids: CASTNRQINYGYTF. The CDR3 nucleotides are TGTGCCAGCACCAACCGACAGATTAACTATGGCTACACCTTC. The V and J genes are TRBV7-9 and TRBJ1-2, with a tentative D call TRBD1 (5 bases). The CDR3 runs to 14 residues. V lost 7 bases and J 1 base, leaving 13 bases between the germline ends. Germline V gene lookup returns CDR1 SEHNR and CDR2 FQNEAQ (reference sequence).

Only a few counts were recorded for this clone. The CDR3 bases are TGTGCCAGTAGTATACTCCCGGGACTAGCGGCCTTTAGCTCCTACAATGAGCAGTTCTTC. Its translation: CASSILPGLAAFSSYNEQFF. This rearrangement joins TRBV19 to TRBJ2-1; TRBD2 agrees at 11 bases. Germline V CDR1 and CDR2: LNHDA, SQIVND (reference sequence). V trimming: 2 bases; J trimming: 0 bases; junction bases outside the gene matches: 12. The CDR3 sequence is 20 residues long.

This clone has more than one count but fewer than ten. The genes are TRBV7-8 and TRBJ2-1, with 10 bases matching TRBD2. Trimming cost V 5 bases and J 8 bases; bases outside gene matches: 12. In germline, CDR1 is SGHVS, CDR2 FQNEAQ. This CDR3 region has 16 residues. CDR3 protein: CASSPYLLAGRDEQFF. The DNA of the CDR3 is TGTGCCAGCAGCCCATATTTACTAGCGGGAAGGGATGAGCAGTTCTTC.

The chain couples TRBV9 to TRBJ2-3, with D perhaps TRBD1 (6 bases). The CDR3 covers 14 residues. Trimming took off 0 bases at V and 2 bases at J, with 7 bases between the two ends. Germline V gene data show CDR1 as SGDLS and CDR2 as YYNGEE. The CDR3 sequence is CASSVGQATDTQYF. The CDR3 DNA reads as TGTGCCAGCAGCGTAGGACAGGCCACAGATACGCAGTATTTT.

V and J are TRBV28 and TRBJ1-1, with a possible D match to TRBD1 (6 bases). The CDR3 is 14 residues long. The V and J ends lost 6 bases and 4 bases respectively, with 15 bases between them. Germline values: CDR1 MDHEN, CDR2 SYDVKM. The CDR3 coding sequence is TGTGCCAGCAGCCCGGGGGGCGGTGGCACTGAAGCTTTCTTT. As protein: CASSPGGGGTEAFF.

The rearrangement links TRBV27 to TRBJ1-3; D not certain. V was trimmed by 6 bases and J by 1 base, leaving 10 bases between them. Germline loops: CDR1 MNHEY, CDR2 SMNVEV (reference sequence). This CDR3 has 14 amino acids. CDR3 region: CASRATRSGNTIYF. In nucleotides, the CDR3 is TGTGCCAGCAGGGCAACGAGGTCTGGAAACACCATATATTTT.

The chain employs TRBV7-8 and TRBJ1-3; D call uncertain. Germline V gene lookup returns CDR1 SGHVS and CDR2 FQNEAQ. Trimming left V 5 bases short and J 1 base short, with 6 bases between. The CDR3 totals 13 residues. The CDR3 DNA reads as TGTGCCAGCAGCCTCCTGTCTGGAAACACCATATATTTT. Translated: CASSLLSGNTIYF.

This clone was counted a few times. The genes are TRBV18 and TRBJ2-7; TRBD2 agrees at 13 bases. V shed 6 bases and J 2 bases; nucleotides not matched to a gene: 4. Germline CDR1 and CDR2: KGHSH and LQKENI. The CDR3 covers 15 residues. The CDR3 sequence is CASSRTSGSPYEQYF. CDR3 nucleotides: TGTGCCAGCTCTCGGACTAGCGGGAGTCCCTACGAGCAGTACTTC.

The chain is built from TRBV7-9 and TRBJ2-2; possibly TRBD1 for D (6 bases). The CDR3 has 15 amino acids. V lost 1 base to trimming and J lost 4 bases, with 10 bases between them. From germline, CDR1 is SEHNR and CDR2 FQNEAQ (reference sequence). CDR3 protein: CASSLVQGVTGELFF. In nucleotides, the CDR3 is TGTGCCAGCAGCTTAGTACAGGGTGTCACCGGGGAGCTGTTTTTT.

J is TRBJ2-1 and V is TRBV18; tentative D call: TRBD1 (7 bases). The germline V gene has CDR1 KGHSH and CDR2 LQKENI. V lost 5 bases and J lost 4, with 18 bases in between. CDR3 length: 16 amino acids. CDR3 sequence: CASSSGNRGLYNEQFF. The CDR3 coding sequence is TGTGCCAGCTCATCCGGAAACAGGGGACTGTACAATGAGCAGTTCTTC.

J is TRBJ1-5 and V is TRBV18; D is ambiguous. The V gene lost 3 bases and the J gene lost 4 bases, with 13 bases spanning the gap. The CDR3 totals 15 residues. Germline V gene lookup returns CDR1 KGHSH and CDR2 LQKENI. The CDR3, as DNA: TGTGCCAGCTCACCCCCGAACCCGGGGAATCAGCCCCAGCATTTT. Its protein product is CASSPPNPGNQPQHF.

The J gene is TRBJ1-1, the V gene TRBV4-3; D is possibly TRBD1 (5 bases). V was shortened by 0 bases and J by 4 bases, with 12 bases between the two germline ends. The CDR3 loop spans 15 amino acids. Germline CDR1 reads LGHNA; CDR2 reads YSLEER. CDR3 DNA: TGCGCCAGCAGCCAAGAATACGGGGGGGGCACTGAAGCTTTCTTT. Protein sequence: CASSQEYGGGTEAFF.